The 23 T cell receptor beta chains reported below all come from one sample, sequenced in a study of immune cell composition in non-small cell lung cancer. Here immunoSEQ multiplex PCR was the method, and the copy in TCRdb shows in-frame clones only, minus some. In the table there are over a thousand clones, around 80% of which are singletons. The sample consisted of lung tumor tissue. Receptors originate from a human donor with non-small cell lung cancer.

In this sample, this clone turned up once. This chain links TRBV4-1 with TRBJ1-5; no clear D gene. The CDR3 is 15 residues long. With 0 bases removed from V and 6 bases from J, the gap between germline ends came to 12 bases. The V gene's germline CDR1 is MGHRA and CDR2 YSYEKL. In DNA form, the CDR3 reads TGCGCCAGCAGCCAAGATCGAGAAACGAGTCAGCCCCAGCATTTT. The encoded protein is CASSQDRETSQPQHF.

This chain uses TRBV6-1 with TRBJ2-2, with 9 bases lining up with TRBD1. CDR1 MNHNS and CDR2 SASEGT come from the germline V gene. This CDR3 contains 15 residues. The junction had 6 bases not matched to a gene; V was cut back by 7 bases and J by 3 bases. In nucleotides, the CDR3 is TGTGCCAGCAATCCCGGGACAGGGTACACCGGGGAGCTGTTTTTT. Protein: CASNPGTGYTGELFF.

The rearrangement links TRBV10-3 to TRBJ1-2, with 7 positions matching TRBD1. Germline CDR1 reads ENHRY; CDR2 reads SYGVKD. The junction had 7 bases not matched to a gene; V was cut back by 6 bases and J by 3 bases. The CDR3 consists of 14 residues. DNA for the CDR3: TGTGCCATCAGGAGAGCAACAGGGGACTATGGCTACACCTTC. It translates to CAIRRATGDYGYTF.

Comment on this clone: Other DNA sequences from this sample encode an identical CDR3 as well. This chain uses TRBV19 with TRBJ1-1, with a tentative D call TRBD1 (5 bases). This CDR3 spans 15 amino acids. The germline CDR1 and CDR2 sequences are LNHDA and SQIVND (reference sequence). V dropped 1 base and J dropped 4 bases, with 13 bases sitting between them. CDR3 DNA sequence: TGTGCCAGTAGTATAGGCGCAGGGTGGGGCACTGAAGCTTTCTTT. Translation: CASSIGAGWGTEAFF.

The table lists this clone with a few counts. The chain uses TRBV4-2 and TRBJ1-1, with TRBD1 matching over 8 bases. The CDR3 length is 16 residues. The V gene end was trimmed by 3 bases and the J gene end by 1 base; junction bases not matched to a gene: 7. Germline CDR1 is LGHNA and CDR2 is YNFKEQ. The CDR3 DNA follows: TGTGCCAGCAGCCAGGCCTTCGGGACAGGGAACACTGAAGCTTTCTTT. It yields the protein CASSQAFGTGNTEAFF.

V is TRBV30 and J is TRBJ2-5; TRBD2 matches at 8 bases. Germline V gene sequence: CDR1 GTSNPN, CDR2 SVGIG (reference sequence). This CDR3 has 16 amino acids. V gave up 4 bases and J gave up 4 bases; unmatched junction bases: 14. Written as DNA, the CDR3 is TGTGCCTGGATGGCGGGGGGCCAAGGTACCGGAGAGACCCAGTACTTC. Translation gives CAWMAGGQGTGETQYF.

J is TRBJ2-7 and V is TRBV21-1; the D call in the table, TRBD2, was not verified against the DNA. TRBV21-1 is marked as a pseudogene. There are 16 residues in the CDR3. Written as DNA, the CDR3 is TGTGCCAGCAGCAAAATCCGGGACTCAGGTACGGAGGAGCAGTACTTC. It encodes CASSKIRDSGTEEQYF.

The rearrangement links TRBV2 to TRBJ1-5; TRBD1 agrees at 7 bases. CDR1 is SNHLY, CDR2 FYNNEI, per germline. This CDR3 is built from 16 residues. Trimming at V came to 4 bases and at J to 4 bases, leaving 10 bases not matched to a gene. CDR3 DNA: TGTGCCAGCAGTGGGTCTAGGGGGCGAGAGAATCAGCCCCAGCATTTT. Protein product: CASSGSRGRENQPQHF.

V and J are TRBV19 and TRBJ1-5, with a weak D call TRBD1 (5 bases). This CDR3 spans 14 amino acids. The germline V gene encodes CDR1 LNHDA and CDR2 SQIVND (reference sequence). V lost 5 bases to trimming and J lost 7 bases, with 15 bases between them. The CDR3 region is CASSVGGDGQPQHF. Here the CDR3 DNA reads TGTGCCAGTAGTGTCGGAGGGGATGGCCAGCCCCAGCATTTT.

This clone appeared once. The J gene is TRBJ1-1, the V gene TRBV5-3; D perhaps matches TRBD1 (6 bases). TRBV5-3 is filed as an ORF, its function uncertain. Trimming left V 8 bases short and J 3 bases short, with 14 bases between. The CDR3 loop spans 13 amino acids. This chain's CDR3 is CASSTDSDTEAFF. The CDR3 DNA reads TGTGCCAGCAGCACGGACAGTGACACTGAAGCTTTCTTT.

The chain carries TRBV5-1 and TRBJ2-5, with D perhaps matching TRBD1 (6 bases). CDR1 SGHRS and CDR2 YFSETQ come from the germline V gene. The CDR3 is 15 residues long. V lost 7 bases and J 2 bases, leaving 18 bases between the germline ends. CDR3 region: CASASNTGSQETQYF. The CDR3 DNA follows: TGCGCCAGCGCGTCCAATACAGGGAGTCAAGAGACCCAGTACTTC.

The gene calls are TRBV7-2 and TRBJ1-1; the D is unclear. Germline V lookup: CDR1 SGHTA, CDR2 FQGNSA. CDR3 length: 14 residues. V shed 2 bases and J shed 1 base, with 8 bases lying between them. The CDR3 loop is CASSLKTANTEAFF. CDR3 in DNA: TGTGCCAGCAGCTTAAAGACTGCGAACACTGAAGCTTTCTTT.

The V gene is TRBV11-1, the J gene TRBJ2-7, with D perhaps TRBD1 (6 bases). From germline, CDR1 is SGHAT and CDR2 FQDESV (reference sequence). V lost 2 bases, J lost 7 bases, and 18 bases lay in between. The CDR3 extends over 15 amino acids. Here the CDR3 reads CASSLSGTGHTEQYF. In DNA, the CDR3 is TGTGCCAGCAGCTTATCGGGAACAGGGCATACGGAGCAGTACTTC. The full variable domain, in which reference TRBV11-1 and TRBJ2-7 provide the parts outside the CDR3, is EAEVAQSPRYKITEKSQAVAFWCDPISGHATLYWYRQILGQGPELLVQFQDESVVDDSQLPKDRFSAERLKGVDSTLKIQPAELGDSAMYLCASSLSGTGHTEQYFGPGTRLTVT.

The chain employs TRBV7-9 and TRBJ2-1; 9 bases are shared with TRBD2. The ends lost 8 bases at V and 3 bases at J; junction bases unmatched: 11. The CDR3 runs 16 residues. Germline V CDR1 and CDR2: SEHNR, FQNEAQ (reference sequence). In DNA, the CDR3 is TGTGCCAGCGGGGGATATAGCGGGGGAAGCTACAATGAGCAGTTCTTC. Its translation: CASGGYSGGSYNEQFF.

This chain uses TRBV19 with TRBJ1-6; maybe TRBD1 (6 bases). The V end was cut by 9 bases, the J end by 6 bases, with 18 bases between. Germline V gives CDR1 LNHDA, CDR2 SQIVND (reference sequence). The CDR3 totals 15 residues. CDR3 sequence reads: CASSVGGAGNSPLHF. CDR3 nucleotide sequence: TGTGCCAGCAGCGTCGGGGGGGCGGGTAATTCACCCCTCCACTTT.

The V and J genes are TRBV10-2 and TRBJ2-5; D unresolved. This CDR3 comprises 13 residues. V dropped 8 bases and J dropped 4 bases, with 14 bases sitting between them. Germline values: CDR1 WSHSY, CDR2 SAAADI. DNA for the CDR3: TGCGCCAGCGAGACGGGTTCGGGAGAGACCCAGTACTTC. It yields the protein CASETGSGETQYF.

The J gene is TRBJ2-5, the V gene TRBV9, with a possible D match to TRBD1 (6 bases). Between the trimmed V and J ends, which lost 2 bases and 1 base, there was a span of 9 bases. This CDR3 contains 14 residues. Per germline, CDR1 SGDLS and CDR2 YYNGEE. CDR3 protein: CASSVRDIQETQYF. The CDR3 coding sequence is TGTGCCAGCAGCGTCCGGGACATCCAAGAGACCCAGTACTTC.

This chain links TRBV7-2 with TRBJ2-1, with 12 bases fitting TRBD2. CDR3 length equals 14 residues. CDR1 SGHTA and CDR2 FQGNSA come from the germline V gene. The V gene end was trimmed by 4 bases and the J gene end by 9 bases; junction bases not matched to a gene: 4. Here the CDR3 reads CASSSSGGAIEQFF. In nucleotides, the CDR3 is TGTGCCAGCAGCTCTAGCGGGGGGGCCATTGAGCAGTTCTTC.

The V and J genes are TRBV2 and TRBJ2-5, with D perhaps TRBD1 (6 bases). TRBJ2-7 matches the DNA end more closely, so the J call is doubtful. CDR1 and CDR2 from the germline V gene are SNHLY and FYNNEI. The CDR3 is made up of 15 amino acids. The CDR3 region has the DNA TGTGCCAGCAGCCTTCCTCCTACAGGGTCGGGCGAGCAGTACTTC. Its protein product is CASSLPPTGSGEQYF.

The chain has TRBV5-1 and TRBJ2-5; 11 nucleotides agree with TRBD2. The germline gives CDR1 SGHRS, CDR2 YFSETQ. The CDR3 has 16 amino acids. After removal of 0 bases from V and 3 bases from J, the junction contained 4 bases not matched to a gene. Here the CDR3 DNA reads TGCGCCAGCAGCTTGGGTGCTAGCGGGGGGAAAGAGACCCAGTACTTC. The encoded protein is CASSLGASGGKETQYF. The variable domain in full, completed from reference TRBV5-1 and TRBJ2-5, reads KAGVTQTPRYLIKTRGQQVTLSCSPISGHRSVSWYQQTPGQGLQFLFEYFSETQRNKGNFPGRFSGRQFSNSRSEMNVSTLELGDSALYLCASSLGASGGKETQYFGPGTRLLVL.

V usage is TRBV7-6 and J usage is TRBJ1-3, with D unclear. This CDR3 region has 16 residues. The germline V gene has CDR1 SGHVS and CDR2 FNYEAQ. The V and J ends lost 8 bases and 0 bases respectively, with 17 bases between them. The CDR3 nucleotides are TGTGCCAGCGGCCAGTGGGAGGGCGTCTCTGGAAACACCATATATTTT. The encoded protein is CASGQWEGVSGNTIYF.

The J gene is TRBJ1-4, the V gene TRBV10-3, with D perhaps matching TRBD1 (6 bases). The CDR3 loop spans 19 amino acids. Germline assignment: CDR1 ENHRY and CDR2 SYGVKD. The germline V and J ends were trimmed by 0 bases and 9 bases, with 26 bases remaining between them. The CDR3 bases are TGTGCCATCAGTGAGTCGAGAGGGGGACCGCTGGGGACGGGGAAAAAACTGTTTTTT. It encodes CAISESRGGPLGTGKKLFF.

CDR3 coding DNA: TGTGCCAGTAGTAGGGCCCCGGACAGCTATAAAAACATTCAGTACTTC. It encodes CASSRAPDSYKNIQYF. This chain connects TRBV19 to TRBJ2-4; D perhaps matches TRBD1 (6 bases). CDR1 is LNHDA and CDR2 is SQIVND in the germline V gene (reference sequence). V lost 4 bases, J lost 4 bases, and 17 bases lay in between. This CDR3 comprises 16 residues. The whole variable domain, filled in from reference TRBV19 and TRBJ2-4, reads DGGITQSPKYLFRKEGQNVTLSCEQNLNHDAMYWYRQDPGQGLRLIYYSQIVNDFQKGDIAEGYSVSREKKESFPLTVTSAQKNPTAFYLCASSRAPDSYKNIQYFGAGTRLSVL.